This TCR beta chain stems from a study of CDR3 diversity in severe acne. A single record per CDR3 protein comes from TCRdb applying MiXCR to the PCR reads. Of more than 85,000 distinct CDR3 sequences listed, about half are singletons. CDR1 is SGHRS and CDR2 is YFSETQ in the germline V gene. V trimming: 3 bases; J trimming: 3 bases; junction bases outside the gene matches: 3. This CDR3 region has 15 residues. This clonotype was sampled from a male donor in good health, serving as a control. The sample was blood. The chain uses TRBV5-1 and TRBJ2-1; 10 bases fit TRBD2. CDR3 sequence: CASSYGTSDYNEQFF. The CDR3 DNA follows: TGCGCCAGCAGCTACGGGACTAGCGACTACAATGAGCAGTTCTTC.